This passage covers 27 T cell receptor beta chains from one sample sequenced in a study of OX40 agonist ivuxolimab in advanced cancers. Profiled with immunoSEQ multiplex PCR; TCRdb holds only in-frame clones, not every one. The sample carries over 45,000 clones, 82% recorded once. The sequences come from CD4+ or CD8+ T cells sorted from blood, collected in a trial of the OX40 agonist ivuxolimab. These receptors all stem from an adult with an advanced solid tumor such as melanoma, head and neck, liver or kidney cancer.

The V gene is TRBV6-5, the J gene TRBJ2-7; 7 nucleotides agree with TRBD1. Trimming removed 6 bases from V and 2 bases from J; junction bases left unmatched: 4. CDR1 MNHEY and CDR2 SVGAGI come from the germline V gene. The CDR3 consists of 13 residues. CDR3 loop: CASRQTGTYEQYF. Written as DNA, the CDR3 is TGTGCCAGCAGGCAGACAGGGACCTACGAGCAGTACTTC.

The V call is TRBV6-1, the J call TRBJ1-2; 9 bases line up with TRBD1. Trimming at V came to 4 bases and at J to 5 bases, leaving 8 bases not matched to a gene. The CDR3 runs to 15 residues. The germline V gene has CDR1 MNHNS and CDR2 SASEGT. CDR3 region: CASSAEQGAWYGYTF. The CDR3 coding sequence is TGTGCCAGCAGTGCAGAACAGGGGGCTTGGTATGGCTACACCTTC.

The chain employs TRBV7-8 and TRBJ2-6; D call uncertain. The CDR3 has 18 amino acids. V was trimmed by 5 bases and J by 5 bases, leaving 22 bases between them. Germline CDR1 reads SGHVS; CDR2 reads FQNEAQ. The CDR3 DNA reads as TGTGCCAGCAGCCAATCGCCGTACCCACAAAGTCGGGCCAACGTCCTGACTTTC. This gives the protein CASSQSPYPQSRANVLTF.

The rearrangement joins TRBV11-3 to TRBJ2-1; 10 bases fit TRBD2. The V segment lost 2 bases and the J segment 0 bases; nucleotides outside the gene matches: 4. The germline CDR1 and CDR2 sequences are SGHNT and YENEEA. The CDR3 is 17 amino acids. The DNA of the CDR3 is TGTGCCAGCAGCTTATGGACTAGCGGAAGCTCCTACAATGAGCAGTTCTTC. This sequence encodes CASSLWTSGSSYNEQFF. The whole variable domain, remainder taken from reference TRBV11-3 and TRBJ2-1, is EAGVVQSPRYKIIEKKQPVAFWCNPISGHNTLYWYLQNLGQGPELLIRYENEEAVDDSQLPKDRFSAERLKGVDSTLKIQPAELGDSAVYLCASSLWTSGSSYNEQFFGPGTRLTVL.

V and J are TRBV5-4 and TRBJ1-2; D is unresolved. Germline loops: CDR1 SGHNT, CDR2 YYREEE (reference sequence). The CDR3 length is 14 residues. V was pared by 0 bases and J by 2 bases, with 8 bases between. The CDR3 region is CASSLAVQNYGYTF. For the CDR3, the DNA is TGTGCCAGCAGCTTGGCGGTACAGAACTATGGCTACACCTTC.

The chain couples TRBV10-3 to TRBJ2-2; D ambiguous. The CDR3 has 14 residues. V lost 4 bases and J 1 base, leaving 7 bases between the germline ends. CDR1 and CDR2 (germline): ENHRY, SYGVKD. CDR3 residues: CAISGKQNTGELFF. In DNA form, the CDR3 reads TGTGCCATCAGTGGTAAACAGAACACCGGGGAGCTGTTTTTT.

CDR3 coding DNA: TGTGCCAGCAGTACGGGGGGAGAGACCCAGTACTTC. Translation gives CASSTGGETQYF. The chain is built from TRBV25-1 and TRBJ2-5; 7 bases match TRBD2. This CDR3 has 12 amino acids. The V gene's germline CDR1 is MGHDK and CDR2 SYGVNS. Trimming cost V 5 bases and J 4 bases; bases outside gene matches: 1.

The chain couples TRBV19 to TRBJ2-5; 9 bases are a match to TRBD2. Germline loops: CDR1 LNHDA, CDR2 SQIVND (reference sequence). V trimming: 4 bases; J trimming: 5 bases; junction bases outside the gene matches: 14. The CDR3 spans 17 residues. CDR3 coding DNA: TGTGCCAGTAGTAAGGGTCGGGTAGCGGGGGAAGGGGAGACCCAGTACTTC. Translation gives CASSKGRVAGEGETQYF.

The V gene is TRBV11-1, the J gene TRBJ2-1; 11 bases agree with TRBD2. V was clipped by 1 base and J by 10 bases; unmatched bases: 6. The CDR3 covers 15 residues. CDR1 and CDR2 (germline): SGHAT, FQDESV (reference sequence). In DNA form, the CDR3 reads TGTGCCAGCAGCTTAGTAAGGGCTAGCGGGGGGGAGCAGTTCTTC. This codes for CASSLVRASGGEQFF.

CDR3 region: CAWRTGGEQYF. DNA of the CDR3: TGTGCCTGGCGAACAGGGGGCGAGCAGTACTTC. This chain uses TRBV30 with TRBJ2-7, with TRBD1 matching 8 bases. The CDR3 extends over 11 amino acids. Germline V CDR1 and CDR2: GTSNPN, SVGIG (reference sequence). Trimming took 5 bases from V and 6 from J; bases not matched to a gene: 3.

The rearrangement uses TRBV5-5 and TRBJ2-7; D tentatively reads TRBD1 or TRBD2 (6 bases each). Trimming cost V 6 bases and J 4 bases, with 17 bases left between them. Germline CDR1 is SGHKS and CDR2 is YYEKEE (reference sequence). CDR3 length: 14 amino acids. CDR3 DNA: TGTGCCAGCACCCCCCGAGGGGGGCCTTACGAGCAGTACTTC. It is translated as CASTPRGGPYEQYF.

This chain joins TRBV30 and TRBJ1-4, with D possibly matching TRBD1 (5 bases). Germline lookup yields CDR1 GTSNPN and CDR2 SVGIG (reference sequence). The CDR3 is 15 amino acids. The V gene lost 1 base and the J gene lost 7 bases, with 16 bases spanning the gap. The CDR3 loop reads CAWSEMKGRGEKLFF. Here the CDR3 DNA reads TGTGCCTGGAGTGAAATGAAGGGGCGGGGTGAAAAACTGTTTTTT. Full variable domain (missing parts from reference TRBV30 and TRBJ1-4): SQTIHQWPATLVQPVGSPLSLECTVEGTSNPNLYWYRQAAGRGLQLLFYSVGIGQISSEVPQNLSASRPQDRQFILSSKKLLLSDSGFYLCAWSEMKGRGEKLFFGSGTQLSVL.

This chain connects TRBV2 to TRBJ2-2; 7 bases map to TRBD1. V dropped 4 bases and J dropped 6; count of bases not matched to a gene: 14. Germline V gene sequence: CDR1 SNHLY, CDR2 FYNNEI. The CDR3 has 17 residues. CDR3 protein: CASSGDARHRGAGELFF. The CDR3 DNA is TGTGCCAGCAGTGGGGACGCGCGACACAGGGGAGCCGGGGAGCTGTTTTTT.

This chain uses TRBV5-5 with TRBJ1-5; 10 bases align to TRBD1. CDR1 and CDR2 from the germline V gene are SGHKS and YYEKEE (reference sequence). There are 15 residues in the CDR3. Trimming removed 3 bases from V and 5 bases from J; junction bases left unmatched: 5. CDR3 loop: CASSSGQGNDQPQHF. The CDR3 region has the DNA TGTGCCAGCAGCTCGGGACAGGGGAATGATCAGCCCCAGCATTTT.

This clone was detected a few times. V gene TRBV14 combines with J gene TRBJ1-4; tentatively, D is TRBD1 (6 bases). The CDR3 runs to 12 residues. V was trimmed by 5 bases and J by 12 bases, leaving 13 bases between them. Germline-derived CDR1 and CDR2 are SGHDN and FVKESK. The CDR3 here is CASSIQGYQLFF. DNA for the CDR3: TGTGCCAGCAGCATTCAGGGGTATCAACTGTTTTTT.

This CDR3 is CASRERLSYNEQFF. The CDR3 bases are TGTGCCAGCAGGGAGAGACTATCCTACAATGAGCAGTTCTTC. This chain links TRBV28 with TRBJ2-1, with a possible D match to TRBD2 (5 bases). V lost 6 bases, J lost 1 base, and 10 bases lay in between. The CDR3 runs 14 residues. The V gene's germline CDR1 is MDHEN and CDR2 SYDVKM.

This clone turned up a few times. The chain is built from TRBV2 and TRBJ2-7, with D perhaps TRBD2 (6 bases). V was trimmed by 8 bases and J by 2 bases, leaving 16 bases between them. The CDR3 totals 14 residues. Germline assignment: CDR1 SNHLY and CDR2 FYNNEI. The CDR3 DNA follows: TGTGCCAGCGGTAGTAAGGGCGGGACCTACGAGCAGTACTTC. Amino acids: CASGSKGGTYEQYF.

V usage is TRBV14 and J usage is TRBJ1-1; no clear D gene. V dropped 1 base and J dropped 0 bases, with 3 bases sitting between them. CDR3 length: 13 amino acids. CDR1 is SGHDN and CDR2 is FVKESK in the germline V gene. The CDR3 nucleotides are TGTGCCAGCAGCCAAGCACTGAACACTGAAGCTTTCTTT. Translated: CASSQALNTEAFF.

V is TRBV14 and J is TRBJ2-7, with 10 bases lining up with TRBD1. V trimming: 1 base; J trimming: 6 bases; junction bases outside the gene matches: 9. Germline lookup yields CDR1 SGHDN and CDR2 FVKESK. CDR3 length: 16 residues. The CDR3 here is CASSQGQGATGGEQYF. CDR3 DNA sequence: TGTGCCAGCAGCCAAGGACAGGGGGCGACGGGCGGCGAGCAGTACTTC.

The J gene is TRBJ2-1, the V gene TRBV10-3; maybe TRBD2 (5 bases). Looked up from germline, CDR1 is ENHRY and CDR2 is SYGVKD. There are 13 residues in the CDR3. Trimming left V 6 bases short and J 2 bases short, with 8 bases between. DNA for the CDR3: TGTGCCATCAGACCGACTACCTACAATGAGCAGTTCTTC. This translates into CAIRPTTYNEQFF.

This chain connects TRBV4-3 to TRBJ2-3; 9 bases fit TRBD2. Per germline, CDR1 LGHNA and CDR2 YSLEER. J was trimmed by 2 bases and V by 4 bases; bases with no gene match: 1. CDR3 length equals 14 residues. CDR3 DNA: TGCGCCAGCAGCCTAGCGGGAGCCACAGATACGCAGTATTTT. Translating gives CASSLAGATDTQYF.

The chain recombines TRBV4-1 with TRBJ2-3; perhaps TRBD1 as D (5 bases). The length of the CDR3 is 15 residues. Germline loops: CDR1 MGHRA, CDR2 YSYEKL. Trimming stripped 4 bases from V and 0 bases from J, with 11 bases between. For the CDR3, the DNA is TGCGCCAGCAGCCGGACATTGACTAGCACAGATACGCAGTATTTT. Translated: CASSRTLTSTDTQYF.

This clone was seen only once. The chain joins TRBV18 to TRBJ2-1; 11 nucleotides agree with TRBD2. V lost 5 bases and J lost 7; bases outside the gene matches: 7. The CDR3 runs 15 residues. Germline assignment: CDR1 KGHSH and CDR2 LQKENI. The DNA for the CDR3 is TGTGCCAGCTCATGGGGACTAGCGGTAGGAAATGAGCAGTTCTTC. It translates to CASSWGLAVGNEQFF.

V and J are TRBV11-2 and TRBJ2-5; 9 nucleotides match TRBD2. With 5 bases clipped from V and 1 base from J, the junction kept 2 bases outside the gene matches. CDR1 is SGHAT, CDR2 FQNNGV, per germline. The CDR3 is 14 residues long. CDR3 in DNA: TGTGCCAGCAGCATGACTAGCGGCCAAGAGACCCAGTACTTC. This sequence encodes CASSMTSGQETQYF.

The J gene is TRBJ1-2, the V gene TRBV6-1, with TRBD1 identical over 8 bases. J lost 5 bases, V lost 2 bases, and 4 bases had no gene match. Germline CDR1 and CDR2: MNHNS and SASEGT. The length of the CDR3 is 14 residues. Written as DNA, the CDR3 is TGTGCCAGCAGTGAAAGGACAGGGCTGTATGGCTACACCTTC. Protein product: CASSERTGLYGYTF.

This sequence joins TRBV18 and TRBJ1-4; 9 nucleotides match TRBD1. The germline V gene has CDR1 KGHSH and CDR2 LQKENI. V was clipped by 6 bases and J by 8 bases; unmatched bases: 7. There are 14 residues in the CDR3. The chain's CDR3 is CASSGTGRGEKLFF. In DNA form, the CDR3 reads TGTGCCAGCTCCGGGACAGGGCGTGGAGAAAAACTGTTTTTT.

J is TRBJ2-7 and V is TRBV6-1; TRBD2 agrees at 11 bases. The V and J ends lost 7 bases and 2 bases, in that order; junction bases with no gene match: 7. The germline gives CDR1 MNHNS, CDR2 SASEGT. The CDR3 covers 15 residues. The CDR3 DNA sequence: TGTGCCAGCAAATGGACTAGCGGGTCCGCCTACGAGCAGTACTTC. The encoded protein is CASKWTSGSAYEQYF.